This T cell receptor (beta chain) was documented in a study of blood T cell repertoires in COVID-19. Study-wide context: PBMCs, B-cell-depleted T cells, or T cells were the source of the cDNA or gDNA that made up the material.

Per the germline V gene, CDR1 is KGHDR and CDR2 is SFDVKD. The CDR3 contains 11 residues. Between the trimmed V and J ends, which lost 8 bases and 3 bases, there was a span of 3 bases. Recruitment covered over 20 US areas and drew participants whose ages spanned about 18 to 100 years. Participants' own reports of clinical history determined their cohort assignment. In the study's own analysis: Amplifying reference gene primers gave estimates of nucleated cell counts. The data were produced by immunoSEQ multiplex PCR, yet TCRdb's version contains in-frame clones alone and is incomplete. V, J and clone size were drawn from that table, and D and trimming were deduced from the DNA. Of 200,000 to 250,000 clones in the sample, around 86% were seen once.

Sequences were obtained from PBMCs or T cells enriched from blood (not recorded which). The chain recombines TRBV24-1 with TRBJ2-2, with D unresolved. The clonotype was recovered from a woman aged 40 to 55 with acute COVID-19. As DNA, the CDR3 is TGTGCCACCACCGACACCGGGGAGCTGTTTTTT. Amino acid sequence: CATTDTGELFF.